The 11 T cell receptor beta chains below all came from one sample that was sequenced in a study of PD-1 blockade in classical Hodgkin lymphoma. As to time point: newly diagnosed, previously untreated cHL patient sample. Profiling relied on immunoSEQ multiplex PCR, and the TCRdb table lists in-frame clones only, not all of them. The sample has around 30,000 clones; 91% are singletons. The sample comprised peripheral blood mononuclear cells (PBMCs). The receptors were gathered from a human donor with classical Hodgkin lymphoma.

CDR3 loop: CASSLETAAPEAFF. The CDR3 bases are TGTGCCAGCAGCTTGGAAACAGCCGCTCCTGAAGCTTTCTTT. J is TRBJ1-1 and V is TRBV5-8, with D unresolved. CDR3 size: 14 residues. Germline lookup yields CDR1 SGHTS and CDR2 YDEGEE. V lost 0 bases to trimming and J lost 6 bases, with 12 bases between them.

The chain recombines TRBV7-2 with TRBJ2-3, with 7 bases fitting TRBD2. The length of the CDR3 is 15 residues. V gave up 4 bases and J gave up 0 bases; unmatched junction bases: 4. Germline CDR1 is SGHTA and CDR2 is FQGNSA. In nucleotides, the CDR3 is TGTGCCAGCAGCTCGTTGGGAGGGAGCACAGATACGCAGTATTTT. Its translation: CASSSLGGSTDTQYF.

V gene TRBV6-5 combines with J gene TRBJ2-1, with TRBD2 matching 9 bases. CDR3 size: 13 residues. Unmatched junction bases numbered 7, after V lost 8 bases and J lost 8 bases. In germline, CDR1 is MNHEY, CDR2 SVGAGI. The DNA of the CDR3 is TGTGCCAGCGCTAGCGGGACTTTGGATGAGCAGTTCTTC. The encoded protein is CASASGTLDEQFF.

The chain carries TRBV5-1 and TRBJ1-1; 7 positions match TRBD1. The CDR3 totals 14 residues. The junction had 4 bases not matched to a gene; V was cut back by 4 bases and J by 1 base. Germline V lookup: CDR1 SGHRS, CDR2 YFSETQ. CDR3 in DNA: TGCGCCAGCAGCGTTACAGGGGCGAACACTGAAGCTTTCTTT. Encoded protein: CASSVTGANTEAFF.

The chain is built from TRBV6-5 and TRBJ1-1, with a possible D match to TRBD1 (6 bases). The germline CDR1 and CDR2 sequences are MNHEY and SVGAGI. The CDR3 is made up of 15 amino acids. V was trimmed by 0 bases and J by 3 bases, leaving 11 bases between them. Here the CDR3 reads CASSYSWSGDTEAFF. CDR3 DNA: TGTGCCAGCAGTTACTCGTGGTCAGGGGACACTGAAGCTTTCTTT.

This chain uses TRBV5-1 with TRBJ2-7; a possible D gene is TRBD2 (6 bases). Germline V lookup: CDR1 SGHRS, CDR2 YFSETQ. V lost 0 bases, J lost 2 bases, and 12 bases lay in between. The CDR3 runs 15 residues. DNA for the CDR3: TGCGCCAGCAGCTTGGATGTCGGGAGCACCTACGAGCAGTACTTC. Its protein is CASSLDVGSTYEQYF.

The J gene is TRBJ1-2, the V gene TRBV28; 9 nucleotides agree with TRBD1. Germline V lookup: CDR1 MDHEN, CDR2 SYDVKM. V lost 6 bases, J lost 2 bases, and 4 bases stayed unmatched. CDR3 length equals 14 residues. Written as DNA, the CDR3 is TGTGCCAGCAGAGTAACAGGGGGCAACTATGGCTACACCTTC. Its translation is CASRVTGGNYGYTF.

The gene calls are TRBV28 and TRBJ2-5; 7 nucleotides line up with TRBD2. V trimming: 4 bases; J trimming: 2 bases; junction bases outside the gene matches: 7. In germline, CDR1 is MDHEN, CDR2 SYDVKM. The CDR3 covers 15 residues. CDR3 sequence reads: CASSSGGAGQETQYF. Here the CDR3 DNA reads TGTGCCAGCAGTTCGGGGGGAGCGGGGCAAGAGACCCAGTACTTC. Based on the CDR3 plus reference TRBV28 and TRBJ2-5, the full variable domain is DVKVTQSSRYLVKRTGEKVFLECVQDMDHENMFWYRQDPGLGLRLIYFSYDVKMKEKGDIPEGYSVSREKKERFSLILESASTNQTSMYLCASSSGGAGQETQYFGPGTRLLVL.

This rearrangement joins TRBV7-8 to TRBJ1-3; maybe TRBD1 (6 bases). The CDR3 extends over 15 amino acids. The V end lost 3 bases, the J end lost 4 bases, and 13 bases lay between the germline ends. Germline V CDR1 and CDR2: SGHVS, FQNEAQ. CDR3 sequence reads: CASSFGRGPGNTIYF. The CDR3 region has the DNA TGTGCCAGCAGCTTCGGACGGGGGCCGGGAAACACCATATATTTT.

The CDR3 nucleotides read TGTGCCACCAGCGGCCGGGGACAGGGTTACGAGCAGTACTTC. Translating it yields CATSGRGQGYEQYF. The chain joins TRBV15 to TRBJ2-7, with 9 bases lining up with TRBD1. V trimming: 5 bases; J trimming: 4 bases; junction bases outside the gene matches: 6. The CDR3 loop spans 14 amino acids. The germline V gene encodes CDR1 LNHNV and CDR2 YYDKDF (reference sequence). Using reference TRBV15 and TRBJ2-7 for the parts outside the CDR3, the full variable domain is DAMVIQNPRYQVTQFGKPVTLSCSQTLNHNVMYWYQQKSSQAPKLLFHYYDKDFNNEADTPDNFQSRRPNTSFCFLDIRSPGLGDTAMYLCATSGRGQGYEQYFGPGTRLTVT.

V and J are TRBV28 and TRBJ2-1; D is possibly TRBD1 (6 bases). CDR3 length: 14 amino acids. With 5 bases removed from V and 9 bases from J, the gap between germline ends came to 17 bases. CDR1 MDHEN and CDR2 SYDVKM come from the germline V gene. CDR3 residues: CASSQGSARGEQFF. DNA of the CDR3: TGTGCCAGCAGTCAGGGGAGCGCAAGGGGTGAGCAGTTCTTC. Filled out from reference TRBV28 and TRBJ2-1, the complete variable domain reads DVKVTQSSRYLVKRTGEKVFLECVQDMDHENMFWYRQDPGLGLRLIYFSYDVKMKEKGDIPEGYSVSREKKERFSLILESASTNQTSMYLCASSQGSARGEQFFGPGTRLTVL.